This T cell receptor (beta chain) stems from a study of brain T cells in children with intractable seizures. Generated by immunoSEQ multiplex PCR, the TCRdb table keeps only in-frame clones and is missing some. The sample shows around 80,000 clones, under 95% of them seen only once. Sequencing was limited to surgery cases with top T cell transcript signatures in brain tissue. This clonotype originated in a girl aged 2 to 9 with Rasmussen encephalitis and intractable seizures. The sample in question was peripheral blood, obtained at surgery.

This CDR3 is CASSFRSPPNQPQHF. DNA for the CDR3: TGTGCCAGCAGCTTCAGGTCCCCACCGAATCAGCCCCAGCATTTT. The gene calls are TRBV5-5 and TRBJ1-5; D unresolved. Germline V lookup: CDR1 SGHKS, CDR2 YYEKEE (reference sequence). The CDR3 is 15 amino acids. V lost 2 bases, J lost 4 bases, and 13 bases lay in between.